The rows below give T cell receptor beta chains drawn from one sample of a study of blood T cells in healthy people across ages. TCRdb re-called the 5' RACE reads through MiXCR, storing one row per CDR3 protein. The sample includes around 990,000 distinct CDR3 sequences, about two fifths of them seen just once. Material: blood. These receptors all come from a man between 18 and 35 years old in good health. Each CDR3 is given with its conserved first and last residue. The order of the fields is CDR3 DNA, CDR3 protein, D gene, clone size, V gene, J gene. A D gene is named only where the DNA matches it firmly. Clone size is given for some rows only: seen once, a few or many times, or a class if the clone is expanded.

CDR3 DNA: TGTGCCTGGGACAGGGTATCAGGCACTGAAGCTTTCTTT
CDR3 protein: CAWDRVSGTEAFF
D gene: TRBD1
clone size: few
V gene: TRBV30
J gene: TRBJ1-1

CDR3 DNA: TGTGCCAGCGCGGGGGGGAACACCGGGGAGCTGTTTTTT
CDR3 protein: CASAGGNTGELFF
D gene: TRBD2
clone size: .
V gene: TRBV9
J gene: TRBJ2-2

CDR3 DNA: TGTGCCAGCAGCCCGAGCGGGGGGGTACCCGTAAGCTCCTACAATGAGCAGTTCTTC
CDR3 protein: CASSPSGGVPVSSYNEQFF
D gene: TRBD2
clone size: few
V gene: TRBV9
J gene: TRBJ2-1

CDR3 DNA: TGTGCCAGCAGCTCCATGGGGCTGCCTGTGGAAAGAAGGGCCGGGGAGCTGTTTTTT
CDR3 protein: CASSSMGLPVERRAGELFF
D gene: .
clone size: .
V gene: TRBV7-2
J gene: TRBJ2-2

CDR3 DNA: TGTGCCAGCAGTTACGACTCCGGCCAGCCCCAGCATTTT
CDR3 protein: CASSYDSGQPQHF
D gene: .
clone size: few
V gene: TRBV6-6
J gene: TRBJ1-5

CDR3 DNA: TGTGCCAGCAGTTTAGTCACAGGGTTCTATGGCTACACCTTC
CDR3 protein: CASSLVTGFYGYTF
D gene: .
clone size: many
V gene: TRBV12-3/TRBV12-4
J gene: TRBJ1-2

CDR3 DNA: TGTGCCAGCTCCCTCGGACTAGCGGGGGAGAATGAGCAGTTCTTC
CDR3 protein: CASSLGLAGENEQFF
D gene: TRBD2
clone size: .
V gene: TRBV18
J gene: TRBJ2-1

CDR3 DNA: TGTGCCAGCAGCCTCCTGACAGGCCTGGACAGAGCGGCGGCTTTCTTT
CDR3 protein: CASSLLTGLDRAAAFF
D gene: .
clone size: .
V gene: TRBV7-9
J gene: TRBJ1-1

CDR3 DNA: TGCGCCAGCAGCCAGTCGTCGGGACTTTACTACAATGAGCAGTTCTTC
CDR3 protein: CASSQSSGLYYNEQFF
D gene: .
clone size: .
V gene: TRBV4-3
J gene: TRBJ2-1

CDR3 DNA: TGCGCCAGCAGCCCTAACTCAGTGAACACTGAAGCTTTCTTT
CDR3 protein: CASSPNSVNTEAFF
D gene: .
clone size: once
V gene: TRBV4-3
J gene: TRBJ1-1

CDR3 DNA: TGTGCCAGCAGCACCCCTAGCGGGGGGGCCGTATTCGATGAGCAGTTCTTC
CDR3 protein: CASSTPSGGAVFDEQFF
D gene: TRBD2
clone size: .
V gene: TRBV4-2
J gene: TRBJ2-1

CDR3 DNA: TGCGCCAGCGGATCCGGGAACTCCTACAATGAGCAGTTCTTC
CDR3 protein: CASGSGNSYNEQFF
D gene: .
clone size: .
V gene: TRBV5-1
J gene: TRBJ2-1

CDR3 DNA: TGCAGCGTTGCAGGGTACACTGAAGCTTTCTTT
CDR3 protein: CSVAGYTEAFF
D gene: .
clone size: .
V gene: TRBV29-1
J gene: TRBJ1-1